The text below deals with one TCR beta chain. What antigen it recognizes has not been identified. This sample was included in a study of cytomegalovirus exposure and HLA in healthy donors (dated by TCRdb to 2017 to 2019). About the investigation overall: An earlier analysis of roughly 610 of the donors reported about 300 Gb of sequence data and around 100 million unique TCR beta sequences obtained from about 170 million T cells. Roughly 290 gigabases of sequencing data and roughly 81 million unique TCR sequences made up an early release that covered several hundred HLA-typed donors. The genetic ancestry cluster associated with self-reported Caucasian donors included 81% of the roughly 400 genotyped donors. The aim of the study was to test whether cataloging public T cell receptors could identify signatures of past pathogen exposure. The study used immunosequencing to profile the T cell repertoires of 670 or so subjects and linked those repertoires to cytomegalovirus serostatus. A separate validation cohort of roughly 130 different subjects was used in addition to the roughly 670-subject first cohort. To predict cytomegalovirus infection status, the study combined high-throughput TCR immunosequencing, statistical association of individual TCRs with disease status, and machine learning. A later analysis re-examined previously published TCR beta repertoires from 600 to 700 donors and added high-resolution HLA genotyping to investigate patterns of TCR occurrence. In the later analysis, no new phenotypic data were used to find candidate immune exposures; instead, reliance was placed on TCR beta sequences and their occurrence across donors. In an earlier analysis of more than 550 of the donors, high-throughput TCR beta sequencing was used to judge whether each TCR beta V gene segment behaved as functional or pseudogenic. Donor age, sex, ethnicity and CMV serostatus were compiled together with the repertoire data. Genome-wide SNP genotypes for about 65% of the roughly 670 donors were used in a later genetic analysis, which treated that subset as a discovery cohort. All discovery cohort repertoires had been generated on a single sequencing platform. HLA typing included class I and class II loci at four-digit resolution. The number of typed donors differed by locus: about 620-640 for A, B, C, DRB1 and DQB1; 500 to 550 for DQA1; roughly 600 for DPA1; and roughly 490 for DPB1. Roughly five DR-DQ haplotypes were treated as single units for association and clustering because of strong linkage in the cohort. Among roughly 370 genotyped donors of the cohort, an average of 235,054 unique TCR beta nucleotide sequences were sequenced per donor, 15% to 20% of them non-productive.

In total, 600 or so healthy bone marrow donors made up the cohort. All cohort members were sampled while nominally healthy, although unrecorded immune exposures were likely present. The donor was CMV seronegative and belonged to the group of 352 seronegative cohort members. A peripheral blood sample was provided by each donor, and peripheral blood mononuclear cells were used for TCR beta sequencing. Genomic DNA was extracted from the blood cell samples with the Qiagen DNeasy Blood Extraction Kit. Libraries were prepared through the immunoSEQ multiplex PCR assay. The multiplex PCR relied on a mix of 60 forward primers for TCR Vbeta segments and 13 reverse primers for TCR Jbeta segments. The CDR3 region of rearranged TCR beta genes was amplified from genomic DNA by a multiplex PCR assay. Amplified TCR beta libraries were sequenced as 87-base-pair reads on the Illumina HiSeq System. The authors' analysis ran thus. Across the roughly 600 repertoires, a later analysis counted about 81 million unique TCR beta chains, around 10 million of which were shared by at least two donors. A nearest-neighbor algorithm error-corrected the raw reads and collapsed the reads into unique sequences, merging closely related sequences to remove PCR and sequencing errors. Alignment of CDR3 sequences to IMGT reference sequences was used to assign V, D and J gene segments. For a sequence to be retained, a match of at least six nucleotides to both a V gene segment and a J gene segment was required. Rearrangements were called productive when the CDR3 lacked stop codons and stayed in frame with V and J; all others were non-productive. Following IMGT convention, CDR3 was defined as the stretch from the second conserved V-encoded cysteine up to the conserved J-encoded phenylalanine. The earlier analysis of fewer than 750 of the donors excluded sequences that lacked an unambiguous match to a single V gene segment. In an earlier analysis of 450 to 700 of the donors, V segments were called functional above 56.7% productive rearrangements and were called segregating when the between-donor standard deviation exceeded 5%. A statistical classification framework was built for diagnosing cytomegalovirus status from the catalog of TCR beta chain sequences. In a later analysis, TCR nucleotide sequences were compared against IMGT/GENE-DB human TR gene sequences so that V and J genes could be assigned. The TCRdist pipeline was used in a later analysis to assign CDR3 sequences and most-parsimonious VDJ recombination scenarios. In a later analysis, each TCR beta chain was defined by its CDR3 amino acid sequence together with its V-gene family, and reads lacking a unique V-gene family were excluded. As a way to deal with suspected cross-contamination and a sequencing artifact, a later analysis dropped roughly 600 nucleotide sequences that were highly shared and had low generation probability. In a later analysis, a clonal expansion index for each public chain was calculated from normalized within-repertoire ranks of inferred template counts. In a later analysis, generation probabilities were computed using a VDJ recombination model fitted to out-of-frame rearrangements, and the results were checked against IGoR. In a later analysis, hypergeometric tests were used to score TCR-TCR, TCR-HLA and TCR-CMV co-occurrence, with a repertoire-size bias correction applied to TCR pairs. To estimate false discovery rates, a later analysis permuted the HLA or CMV assignments 20 times. In a later analysis, co-occurring TCRs were grouped using DBSCAN, with TCRdist sequence similarity added in when clustering inside HLA-allele-positive subsets. Co-occurrence clustering excluded repertoires with fewer than 30,000 or more than 120,000 public chains, plus five with anomalous nucleotide sharing. As stored in TCRdb, this immuneACCESS dataset retains in-frame rearrangements with V and J assigned. A fraction of the clones does not appear; measured against another copy, unresolved V genes explain less than half of the discrepancy, and the remainder lacks a known reason. The V and J calls and clone size come from that table; D and trimming were worked out from the DNA. The sample's clone listing holds under 150,000 clones. The ten largest clones take up 1.5% to 1.7% of the sample.

Paper-wide results and their limitations: The only immune exposure information available for the cohort was CMV serostatus. A further reported finding was that TCR beta sequences accurately predicted the HLA-A and HLA-B alleles for most subjects in the first cohort. In both the original and validation cohorts, the classifier was reported to diagnose cytomegalovirus status with high specificity and sensitivity. The earlier analysis of a few hundred of the donors excluded around 17 rarely observed V segments, including chromosome 9 orphons, because counts were too low. The authors suggested that the approach could potentially be generalized to other disease states and immunological phenotypes. In a later analysis, HLA-associated TCR beta chains were found to be more clonally expanded and to have lower generation probabilities than equally common non-associated chains. According to a later analysis, most CMV-associated TCR beta chains appeared to be HLA-restricted, and the HLA associations seemed to be driven largely by CMV exposure. Most TCR sequences were seen in very few donors, while some public TCRs were found in many individuals. A group of highly shared sequence variants was considered likely to be a technical artifact of the sequencing pipeline. According to a later analysis, TCR association rates differed among HLA loci, with DRB1 alleles showing the most associated TCRs and HLA-C alleles showing the fewest. A later analysis associated 15,000 or so TCR beta sequences with specific HLA alleles at a false discovery rate of 0.05. An association between a missense DCLRE1C variant and V-gene and J-gene trimming of TCR beta chains was found in a later genetic analysis and replicated in an independent cohort. Because HLA typing was unavailable for some donors at each locus, only the typed subset was used in association tests. Roughly uniform sequencing depth across donors was assumed in presence/absence analyses, although this assumption may not hold. Several of the top co-occurrence clusters appeared to be linked to parvovirus B19, influenza, CMV and Epstein-Barr virus, according to a later analysis. In vitro tests confirmed that three of the cytomegalovirus-associated TCR beta chains recognize cytomegalovirus antigens. The study gave a list of 150 to 200 TCR beta chains associated with cytomegalovirus. Only TCR beta chains were sequenced in this cohort, and the absence of alpha or paired-chain data limited detectable features. An earlier analysis of approximately 540 of the donors showed that most TCR beta V segments appeared in productive rearrangements either about 90% or about 30% of the time, which broadly matched IMGT annotations. Strong co-occurrence of HLA alleles, especially DR and DQ, made assigning TCR associations to individual alleles difficult. Linkage disequilibrium might explain the correlated functional status among segregating V segments, but an unknown experimental factor could not be ruled out. A later genetic analysis reported fewer N-insertions in productive TCRs among donors in an Asian-associated ancestry cluster than the roughly 640-donor mean.

Input material: PBMCs. The TCR comes from a woman aged 40 to 55 in good health and CMV-seronegative.

The CDR3 sequence is CASSFRGLANEKLFF. The nucleotide sequence reads as follows: TGTGCCAGCAGTTTCAGGGGGTTAGCTAATGAAAAACTGTTTTTT. The V gene is TRBV28 and the J gene is TRBJ1-4; TRBD1 lines up with 7 middle nucleotides. The germline V gene specifies MDHEN as CDR1 and SYDVKM as CDR2. Including the terminal cysteine and phenylalanine, the CDR3 comprises 15 residues. CDR3 DNA only is kept here, 45 bases in frame from base 1. Germline trimming: 3 bases from V, 3 bases from J; junction bases outside gene matches: 4.